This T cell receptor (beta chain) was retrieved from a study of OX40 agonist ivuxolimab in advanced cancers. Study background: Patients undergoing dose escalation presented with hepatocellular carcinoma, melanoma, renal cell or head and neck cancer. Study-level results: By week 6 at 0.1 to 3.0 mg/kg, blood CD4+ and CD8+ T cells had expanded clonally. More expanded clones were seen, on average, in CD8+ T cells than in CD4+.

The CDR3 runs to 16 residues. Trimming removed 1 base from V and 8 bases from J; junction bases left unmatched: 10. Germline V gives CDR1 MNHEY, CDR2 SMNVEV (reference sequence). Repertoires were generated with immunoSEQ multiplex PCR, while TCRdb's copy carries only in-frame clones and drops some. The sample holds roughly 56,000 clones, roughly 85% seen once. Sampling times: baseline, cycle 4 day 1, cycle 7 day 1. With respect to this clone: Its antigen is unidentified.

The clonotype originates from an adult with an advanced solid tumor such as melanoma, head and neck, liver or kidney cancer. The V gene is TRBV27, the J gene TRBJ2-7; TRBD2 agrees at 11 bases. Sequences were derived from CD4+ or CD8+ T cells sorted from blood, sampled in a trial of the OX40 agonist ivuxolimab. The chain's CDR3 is CASSLWETSGTAKQYF. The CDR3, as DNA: TGTGCCAGCAGTTTATGGGAGACTAGCGGGACCGCTAAGCAGTACTTC.